The 23 T cell receptor beta chains presented below share a single source sample, sequenced in a study of blood T cell repertoires in COVID-19. Libraries were prepared by immunoSEQ multiplex PCR; TCRdb keeps only in-frame clonotypes and omits some of them. Found here are about 160,000 clones, about four fifths of them singletons; the top ten hold 10% to 15%. The sample comprised peripheral blood. The receptors originated from a man aged 65 to 85 who had recovered from COVID-19.

This clone was detected ten times or more. The J gene is TRBJ2-3, the V gene TRBV14, with 7 bases identical to TRBD2. CDR1 and CDR2 (germline): SGHDN, FVKESK. CDR3 length: 16 amino acids. After removal of 2 bases from V and 1 base from J, the junction contained 6 bases not matched to a gene. The CDR3 protein is CASSQYASGGTDTQYF. CDR3 sequence (DNA): TGTGCCAGCAGCCAATACGCTAGCGGAGGCACAGATACGCAGTATTTT.

A single count supports this clone. This chain connects TRBV7-2 to TRBJ1-6; D perhaps matches TRBD1 (5 bases). CDR3 size: 15 residues. In germline, CDR1 is SGHTA, CDR2 FQGNSA. The V end was cut by 3 bases, the J end by 7 bases, with 13 bases between. CDR3 amino acids: CASSFVDSPNSPLHF. CDR3 nucleotide sequence: TGTGCCAGCAGCTTTGTAGACAGCCCCAATTCACCCCTCCACTTT. Full variable domain (missing parts from reference TRBV7-2 and TRBJ1-6): GAGVSQSPSNKVTEKGKDVELRCDPISGHTALYWYRQSLGQGLEFLIYFQGNSAPDKSGLPSDRFSAERTGGSVSTLTIQRTQQEDSAVYLCASSFVDSPNSPLHFGNGTRLTVT.

This chain joins TRBV11-3 and TRBJ2-1, with 14 bases matching TRBD2. Unmatched junction bases numbered 4, after V lost 3 bases and J lost 6 bases. Germline V gives CDR1 SGHNT, CDR2 YENEEA. The CDR3 has 16 amino acids. Here the CDR3 reads CASSFGGTSGSNEQFF. The CDR3 coding sequence is TGTGCCAGCAGCTTTGGTGGGACTAGCGGGAGCAATGAGCAGTTCTTC.

In this sample, this clone turned up a few times. This specimen includes other DNA sequences encoding the same CDR3. This CDR3 reads CASSGQGGNSPLHF. The CDR3 DNA reads as TGTGCCAGCAGCGGACAGGGCGGCAATTCACCCCTCCACTTT. The chain joins TRBV2 to TRBJ1-6, with TRBD1 matching over 8 bases. Germline V gives CDR1 SNHLY, CDR2 FYNNEI. The CDR3 has 14 amino acids. After removal of 6 bases from V and 7 bases from J, the junction contained 5 bases not matched to a gene.

V and J are TRBV3-1 (or the pseudogene TRBV3-2) and TRBJ2-7, with D perhaps matching TRBD2 (6 bases). Between the trimmed V and J ends, which lost 4 bases and 7 bases, there was a span of 17 bases. The V gene's germline CDR1 is LGHDT and CDR2 YNNKEL (reference sequence). CDR3 size: 14 residues. The CDR3 coding sequence is TGTGCCAGCAGCCGAGCCGGCATCGGGGGTGAGCAGTACTTC. Amino acid sequence: CASSRAGIGGEQYF.

The chain is built from TRBV7-9 and TRBJ2-1, with D unclear. V dropped 2 bases and J dropped 1 base, with 6 bases sitting between them. CDR3 size: 14 residues. Per germline, CDR1 SEHNR and CDR2 FQNEAQ (reference sequence). The CDR3 is CASSLLVSYNEQFF. In nucleotides, the CDR3 is TGTGCCAGCAGCTTACTTGTTTCCTACAATGAGCAGTTCTTC.

The chain is built from TRBV25-1 and TRBJ2-3; D may be TRBD1 (6 bases). The CDR3 runs 14 residues. V was trimmed by 4 bases and J by 6 bases, leaving 14 bases between them. Germline V gene data show CDR1 as MGHDK and CDR2 as SYGVNS. CDR3 region: CASSGSGGVDTQYF. DNA of the CDR3: TGTGCCAGCAGTGGATCTGGGGGCGTTGATACGCAGTATTTT. Based on the CDR3 plus reference TRBV25-1 and TRBJ2-3, the full variable domain is EADIYQTPRYLVIGTGKKITLECSQTMGHDKMYWYQQDPGMELHLIHYSYGVNSTEKGDLSSESTVSRIRTEHFPLTLESARPSHTSQYLCASSGSGGVDTQYFGPGTRLTVL.

V and J are TRBV5-1 and TRBJ2-1; 9 bases are a match to TRBD2. The CDR3 extends over 15 amino acids. The V gene end was trimmed by 4 bases and the J gene end by 7 bases; junction bases not matched to a gene: 9. Germline assignment: CDR1 SGHRS and CDR2 YFSETQ. CDR3 region: CASSPGVAGVNEQFF. CDR3 DNA sequence: TGCGCCAGCAGCCCCGGGGTAGCGGGAGTGAATGAGCAGTTCTTC.

This chain joins TRBV24-1 and TRBJ2-5, with 7 positions matching TRBD1. V lost 4 bases to trimming and J lost 9 bases; unmatched junction nucleotides: 7. Germline V gene lookup returns CDR1 KGHDR and CDR2 SFDVKD. The CDR3 consists of 13 residues. This chain's CDR3 is CATSEGPTGAQYF. The CDR3 DNA reads as TGTGCCACCAGTGAGGGACCAACAGGGGCCCAGTACTTC.

This chain connects TRBV2 to TRBJ2-2; 8 bases are a match to TRBD2. J gave up 0 bases and V 3 bases, and 3 bases lay outside the gene matches. Germline V CDR1 and CDR2: SNHLY, FYNNEI. This CDR3 contains 16 residues. The CDR3: CASSDISGTNTGELFF. The CDR3 DNA reads as TGTGCCAGCAGTGACATTAGCGGGACGAACACCGGGGAGCTGTTTTTT.

This chain joins TRBV11-2 and TRBJ2-3; TRBD2 agrees at 13 bases. The length of the CDR3 is 15 residues. V was clipped by 4 bases and J by 4 bases; unmatched bases: 2. Germline assignment: CDR1 SGHAT and CDR2 FQNNGV. This CDR3 reads CASSWTSGSPDTQYF. The CDR3 bases are TGTGCCAGCAGCTGGACTAGCGGGAGCCCAGATACGCAGTATTTT.

The chain couples TRBV5-8 to TRBJ1-1; D gene uncertain. V lost 4 bases, J lost 1 base, and 8 bases lay in between. Germline V gives CDR1 SGHTS, CDR2 YDEGEE. CDR3 length equals 13 residues. CDR3 loop: CASSNIPNTEAFF. CDR3 sequence (DNA): TGTGCCAGCAGCAATATCCCGAACACTGAAGCTTTCTTT. Supplemented by reference TRBV5-8 and TRBJ1-1, the full variable domain reads EAGVTQSPTHLIKTRGQQATLRCSPISGHTSVYWYQQALGLGLQFLLWYDEGEERNRGNFPPRFSGRQFPNYSSELNVNALELEDSALYLCASSNIPNTEAFFGQGTRLTVV.

The chain uses TRBV12-3 or TRBV12-4 and TRBJ2-7; D gene unclear. The CDR3 is 13 residues long. The V gene lost 3 bases and the J gene lost 3 bases, with 9 bases spanning the gap. CDR3 nucleotide sequence: TGTGCCAGCAGTTTTTGGCACGACTACGAGCAGTACTTC. The encoded protein is CASSFWHDYEQYF.

J is TRBJ2-5 and V is TRBV27; 7 nucleotides line up with TRBD2. With 2 bases clipped from V and 5 bases from J, the junction kept 8 bases outside the gene matches. The CDR3 runs to 15 residues. The V gene's germline CDR1 is MNHEY and CDR2 SMNVEV (reference sequence). In nucleotides, the CDR3 is TGTGCCAGCAGTTTAGTAACAGCGGGGTCCGAGACCCAGTACTTC. This translates into CASSLVTAGSETQYF.

The J gene is TRBJ2-1, the V gene TRBV5-4; 7 bases map to TRBD2. The CDR3 extends over 15 amino acids. Germline V CDR1 and CDR2: SGHNT, YYREEE (reference sequence). The J segment lost 3 bases and the V segment lost 6 bases, leaving 9 bases of the junction unmatched. CDR3 region: CASKMRDYLYNEQFF. Here the CDR3 DNA reads TGTGCCAGCAAGATGCGGGACTACCTCTACAATGAGCAGTTCTTC.

The chain couples TRBV27 to TRBJ1-1, with 8 bases lining up with TRBD1. This CDR3 is built from 19 residues. The J segment lost 0 bases and the V segment lost 5 bases, leaving 17 bases of the junction unmatched. CDR1 MNHEY and CDR2 SMNVEV come from the germline V gene (reference sequence). The chain's CDR3 is CASSPAPDREYNVNTEAFF. CDR3 nucleotides: TGTGCCAGCAGTCCCGCTCCGGACAGGGAGTATAATGTGAACACTGAAGCTTTCTTT.

V and J are TRBV18 and TRBJ2-7, with TRBD2 matching over 8 bases. This CDR3 has 15 amino acids. Per the germline V gene, CDR1 is KGHSH and CDR2 is LQKENI. The V segment lost 4 bases and the J segment 0 bases; nucleotides outside the gene matches: 5. DNA of the CDR3: TGTGCCAGCTCACGTCAGCGGGAGAGCTCCTACGAGCAGTACTTC. This encodes CASSRQRESSYEQYF.

This chain uses TRBV18 with TRBJ2-2, with 7 bases matching TRBD1. CDR1 is KGHSH and CDR2 is LQKENI in the germline V gene. V was clipped by 6 bases and J by 5 bases; unmatched bases: 9. This CDR3 comprises 15 residues. The CDR3 DNA reads TGTGCCAGCTCCAAGCCGGGACAGTTGACCGGGGAGCTGTTTTTT. Encoded protein: CASSKPGQLTGELFF.

The chain recombines TRBV5-6 with TRBJ2-3, with 8 nucleotides matching TRBD2. The ends lost 3 bases at V and 7 bases at J; junction bases unmatched: 7. The length of the CDR3 is 14 residues. Germline loops: CDR1 SGHDT, CDR2 YYEEEE. The chain's CDR3 is CASSYSGTRHTQYF. The CDR3 DNA follows: TGTGCCAGCAGCTATAGCGGGACCCGCCATACGCAGTATTTT.

The chain links TRBV3-1 (or the pseudogene TRBV3-2) to TRBJ2-5; tentatively, D is TRBD2 (5 bases). Germline V gives CDR1 LGHDT, CDR2 YNNKEL (reference sequence). This CDR3 contains 14 residues. V gave up 6 bases and J gave up 4 bases, with 15 bases separating them. Here the CDR3 DNA reads TGTGCCAGCAGACTCGGTCCCGGAGGAGAGACCCAGTACTTC. Its translation is CASRLGPGGETQYF.

The J gene is TRBJ1-4, the V gene TRBV6-5; D is ambiguous. Germline loops: CDR1 MNHEY, CDR2 SVGAGI. Trimming cost V 5 bases and J 0 bases, with 10 bases left between them. The CDR3 runs to 15 residues. CDR3 nucleotide sequence: TGTGCCAGCAGTACACAGCAGGCAACTAATGAAAAACTGTTTTTT. Translated, it gives CASSTQQATNEKLFF.

The rearrangement joins TRBV4-2 to TRBJ2-3; D is undetermined. Trimming took off 0 bases at V and 2 bases at J, with 12 bases between the two ends. The V gene's germline CDR1 is LGHNA and CDR2 YNFKEQ. The CDR3 sequence is 16 residues long. CDR3 sequence reads: CASSQDRPSATDTQYF. In nucleotides, the CDR3 is TGTGCCAGCAGCCAAGATCGGCCGAGCGCCACAGATACGCAGTATTTT.

This chain links TRBV30 with TRBJ2-5; 7 nucleotides line up with TRBD2. In germline, CDR1 is GTSNPN, CDR2 SVGIG (reference sequence). V shed 5 bases, J shed 4 bases, and the junction held 10 bases outside the gene matches. This CDR3 is 14 amino acids long. CDR3 nucleotides: TGTGCCTGGGGGAAGCAACAGCGGGGAGAGACCCAGTACTTC. This encodes CAWGKQQRGETQYF.